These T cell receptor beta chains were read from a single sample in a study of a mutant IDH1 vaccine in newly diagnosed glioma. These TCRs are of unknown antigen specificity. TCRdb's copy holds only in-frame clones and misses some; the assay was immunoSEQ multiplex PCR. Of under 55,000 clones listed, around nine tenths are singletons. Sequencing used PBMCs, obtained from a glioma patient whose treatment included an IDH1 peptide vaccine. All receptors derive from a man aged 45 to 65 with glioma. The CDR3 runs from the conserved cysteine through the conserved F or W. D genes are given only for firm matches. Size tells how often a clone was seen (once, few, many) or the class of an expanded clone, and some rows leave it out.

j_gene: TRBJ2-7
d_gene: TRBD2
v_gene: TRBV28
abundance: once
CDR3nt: TGTGCCAGCAGTTTATGGACTAGCAGTTACGAGCAGTACTTC
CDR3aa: CASSLWTSSYEQYF

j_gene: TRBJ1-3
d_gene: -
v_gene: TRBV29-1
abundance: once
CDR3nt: TGCAGCGTCTTAGAAAACACCATATATTTT
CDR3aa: CSVLENTIYF

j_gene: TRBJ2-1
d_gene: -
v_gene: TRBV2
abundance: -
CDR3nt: TGTGCCAGCCCTCTTAACAATGAGCAGTTCTTC
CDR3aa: CASPLNNEQFF

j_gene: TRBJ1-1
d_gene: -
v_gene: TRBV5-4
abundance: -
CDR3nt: TGTGCCAGCAGCTTGGGCGGGACCGGGGGTAACACTGAAGCTTTCTTT
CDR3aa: CASSLGGTGGNTEAFF

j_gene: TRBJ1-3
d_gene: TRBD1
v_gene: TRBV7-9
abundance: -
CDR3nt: TGTGCCAGCAGCCGAGGGAACAGGGGAACTGGAAACACCATATATTTT
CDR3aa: CASSRGNRGTGNTIYF

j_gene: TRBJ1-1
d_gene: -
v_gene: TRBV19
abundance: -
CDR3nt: TGTGCCAGTAGTTCCATGAGCCTGGCGGGCACTGAAGCTTTCTTT
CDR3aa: CASSSMSLAGTEAFF

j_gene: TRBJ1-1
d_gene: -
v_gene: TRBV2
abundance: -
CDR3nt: TGTGCCAGCCGTCGGGGAGTCAACACTGAAGCTTTCTTT
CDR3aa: CASRRGVNTEAFF

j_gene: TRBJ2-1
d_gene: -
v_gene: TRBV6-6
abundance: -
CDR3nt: TGTGCCAGCAGTCCTCAGGGAACCCAGGGTGATGAGCAGTTCTTC
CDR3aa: CASSPQGTQGDEQFF

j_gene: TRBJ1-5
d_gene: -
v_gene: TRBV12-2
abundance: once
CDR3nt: TGTGCAAGTCGCTTAGTCCCCGATTCAGGGAGAAGAGGGAATCAGCCCCAGCATTTT
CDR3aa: CASRLVPDSGRRGNQPQHF

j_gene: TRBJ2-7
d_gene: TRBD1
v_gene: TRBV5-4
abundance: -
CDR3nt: TGTGCCAGCAGCCCAGGACAGGGACGCTCCTACGAGCAGTACTTC
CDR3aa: CASSPGQGRSYEQYF

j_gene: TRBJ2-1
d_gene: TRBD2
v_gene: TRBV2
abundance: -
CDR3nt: TGTGCCAGCAGTGGCGCTAGCGGGAGCTACAATGAGCAGTTCTTC
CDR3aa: CASSGASGSYNEQFF

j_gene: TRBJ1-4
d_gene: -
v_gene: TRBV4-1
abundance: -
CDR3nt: TGCGCCAGCGCCACACGGGGCCAGGAAGAAAAACTGTTTTTT
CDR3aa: CASATRGQEEKLFF

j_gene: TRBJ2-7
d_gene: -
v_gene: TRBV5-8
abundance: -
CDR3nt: TGTGCCAGCAGCCGAAGCAAGTACGAGCAGTACTTC
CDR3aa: CASSRSKYEQYF

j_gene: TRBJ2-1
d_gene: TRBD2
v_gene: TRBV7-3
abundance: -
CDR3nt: TGTGCCAGCAGCTTAGTGACTAGCGGGAGTCATGAGCAGTTCTTC
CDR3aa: CASSLVTSGSHEQFF

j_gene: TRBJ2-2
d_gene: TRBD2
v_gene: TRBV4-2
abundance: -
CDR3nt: TGTGCCAGCAGCCATCCTAGCGGGGGGTTGAACACCGGGGAGCTGTTTTTT
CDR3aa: CASSHPSGGLNTGELFF

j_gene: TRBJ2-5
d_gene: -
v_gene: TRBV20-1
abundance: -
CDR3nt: TGCAGTGCCCGACGGAGAGAGACCCAGTACTTC
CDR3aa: CSARRRETQYF

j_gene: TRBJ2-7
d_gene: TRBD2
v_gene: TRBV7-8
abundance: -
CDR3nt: TGTGCCAGCAGCCTCAAACTAGCGGTTACCTACGAGCAGTACTTC
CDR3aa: CASSLKLAVTYEQYF

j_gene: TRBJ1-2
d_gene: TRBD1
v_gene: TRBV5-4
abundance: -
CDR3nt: TGTGCCAGCAGCTTGACAGGGGGTGTCTATGGCTACACCTTC
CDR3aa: CASSLTGGVYGYTF

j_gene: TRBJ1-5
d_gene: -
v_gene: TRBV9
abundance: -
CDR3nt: TGTGCCAGCAGCGTAGTCGTCGCAGGGGATAGCAATCAGCCCCAGCATTTT
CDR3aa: CASSVVVAGDSNQPQHF

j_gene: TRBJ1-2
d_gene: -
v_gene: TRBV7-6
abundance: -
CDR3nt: TGTGCCAGCAGCTCGTTGACAGAGGCCACCTATGGCTACACCTTC
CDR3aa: CASSSLTEATYGYTF

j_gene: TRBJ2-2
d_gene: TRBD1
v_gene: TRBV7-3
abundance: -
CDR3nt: TGTGCCAGCAGCGCGACAGGGGGTGGGAACACCGGGGAGCTGTTTTTT
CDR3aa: CASSATGGGNTGELFF

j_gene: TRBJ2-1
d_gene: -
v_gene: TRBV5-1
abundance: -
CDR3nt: TGCGCCAGCAGCTCCCTGACGCTAGATGAGCAGTTCTTC
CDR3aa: CASSSLTLDEQFF

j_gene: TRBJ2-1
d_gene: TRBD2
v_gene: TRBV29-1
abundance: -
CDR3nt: TGCAGCGTTGTCGCGGGAGGGCCTGAGCAGTTCTTC
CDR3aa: CSVVAGGPEQFF

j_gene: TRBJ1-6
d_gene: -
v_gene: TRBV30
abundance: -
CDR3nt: TGTGCCTGGAGTAATCAGGGGAATTCACCCCTCCACTTT
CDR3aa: CAWSNQGNSPLHF

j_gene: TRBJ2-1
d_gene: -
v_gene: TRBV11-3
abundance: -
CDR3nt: TGTGCCAGCAGCTTAGGAGCTGCAGGGGAAGATGAGCAGTTCTTC
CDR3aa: CASSLGAAGEDEQFF

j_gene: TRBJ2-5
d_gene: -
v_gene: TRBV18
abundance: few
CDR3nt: TGTGCCAGCTCGCGGGACAGACCTTCTGGGGAGACCCAGTACTTC
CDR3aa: CASSRDRPSGETQYF

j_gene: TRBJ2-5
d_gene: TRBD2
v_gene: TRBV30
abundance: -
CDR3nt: TGTGCCTGGAGGCGGCGGGGGGCCGACCAAGAGACCCAGTACTTC
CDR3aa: CAWRRRGADQETQYF

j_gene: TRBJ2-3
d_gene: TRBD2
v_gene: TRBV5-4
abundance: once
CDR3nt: TGTGCCAGCAGCTTGGGCGGGAGCGCAGATACGCAGTATTTT
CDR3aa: CASSLGGSADTQYF

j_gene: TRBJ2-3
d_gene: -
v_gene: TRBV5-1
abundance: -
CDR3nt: TGCGCCAGCAGCCACAGGACAGACCGTCCAGATACGCAGTATTTT
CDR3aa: CASSHRTDRPDTQYF

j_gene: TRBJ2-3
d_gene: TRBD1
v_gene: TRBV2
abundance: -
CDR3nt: TGTGCCAGCAGTGCGAGGACAGGGGACACAGATACGCAGTATTTT
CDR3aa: CASSARTGDTDTQYF

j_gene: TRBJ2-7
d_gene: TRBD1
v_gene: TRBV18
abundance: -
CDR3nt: TGTGCCAGCTCACCACAAGGGGGCAAGTACGAGCAGTACTTC
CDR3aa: CASSPQGGKYEQYF

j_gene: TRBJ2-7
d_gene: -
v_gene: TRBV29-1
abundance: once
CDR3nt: TGCAGCGTTGCTGGCGGGATAAACTCCTACGAGCAGTACTTC
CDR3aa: CSVAGGINSYEQYF

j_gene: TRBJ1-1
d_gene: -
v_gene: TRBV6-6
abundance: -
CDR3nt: TGTGCCAGCAGGCGGGGCCCGAACACTGAAGCTTTCTTT
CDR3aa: CASRRGPNTEAFF

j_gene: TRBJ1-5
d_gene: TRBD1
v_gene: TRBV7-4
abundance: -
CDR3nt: TGTGCCAGCAGCCCATACGGGACAGGGGACGGAAGCAATCAGCCCCAGCATTTT
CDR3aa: CASSPYGTGDGSNQPQHF

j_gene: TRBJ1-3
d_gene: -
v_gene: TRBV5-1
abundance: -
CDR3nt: TGCGCCAGCAGCTTGGGGGCAGGCGCCGGAAACACCATATATTTT
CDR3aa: CASSLGAGAGNTIYF

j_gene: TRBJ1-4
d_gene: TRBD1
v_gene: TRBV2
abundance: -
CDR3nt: TGTGCCAGCAGGGAACAGGGGGCTCAAGAAAAACTGTTTTTT
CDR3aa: CASREQGAQEKLFF

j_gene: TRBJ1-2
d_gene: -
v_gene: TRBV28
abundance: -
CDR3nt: TGTGCCAGCAGGGGAAACTTTAGGGTATATGGCTACACCTTC
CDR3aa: CASRGNFRVYGYTF

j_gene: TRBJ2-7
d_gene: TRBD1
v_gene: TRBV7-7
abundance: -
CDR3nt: TGTGCTAGCAGCTTAGCAGGACAGGGCTACGAGCAGTACTTC
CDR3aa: CASSLAGQGYEQYF

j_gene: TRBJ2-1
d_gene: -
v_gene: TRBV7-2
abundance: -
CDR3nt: TGTGCCAGCAGCCTCCTTGACTGGGGCGGTGAGCAGTTCTTC
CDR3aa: CASSLLDWGGEQFF

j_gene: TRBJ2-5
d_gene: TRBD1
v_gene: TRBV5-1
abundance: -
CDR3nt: TGCGCCAGCAGCCAGAATACCGGGACAGGGGTAGAGACCCAGTACTTC
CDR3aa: CASSQNTGTGVETQYF

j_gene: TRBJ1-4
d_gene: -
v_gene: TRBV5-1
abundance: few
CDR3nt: TGCGCCAGCAGCCCGGGGGGGGATGAAAAACTGTTTTTT
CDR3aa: CASSPGGDEKLFF